The source of this T cell receptor (beta chain) is a study of T cell responses to AZD1222 COVID-19 vaccine. Study-wide results and caveats: Among spike-specific TCRs, nearly half reportedly target unmutated variant regions.

Libraries were prepared by immunoSEQ multiplex PCR; TCRdb keeps only in-frame clonotypes and omits some of them. This table holds under 200,000 clones, 75% to 95% found once. The CDR3 consists of 13 residues. Germline CDR1 ENHRY, CDR2 SYGVKD. After removal of 4 bases from V and 15 bases from J, the junction contained 11 bases not matched to a gene. Worth noting for this clone: The antigen remains unidentified.

The source was peripheral blood, collected on day 0 of AZD1222 vaccination. The origin of this receptor is an adult in good health. This rearrangement joins TRBV10-3 to TRBJ1-4; 7 bases are shared with TRBD1. The CDR3 DNA is TGTGCCATCAGTGGTACAGGGGACTTGGAAATGTTTTTT. Its translation is CAISGTGDLEMFF.